The present T cell receptor (beta chain) was sequenced within a study of shared clonotypes between healthy human individuals. PCR replicates performed on unsorted PBMC used around 0.3 ug DNA, approximately 30,000 T cell genomes. Unsorted PBMC DNA went through sequencing on ten immunoSEQ deep assay plates. Sequenced by immunoSEQ multiplex PCR; TCRdb stores in-frame clones only, minus some. The sample contains around 500,000 clones, around 80% of which appear only once. V gave up 6 bases and J gave up 0 bases, with 17 bases separating them. The CDR3 is 16 amino acids. Germline V gene data show CDR1 as MDHEN and CDR2 as SYDVKM.

The rearrangement uses TRBV28 and TRBJ1-1; D unclear. Sequencing was carried out using PBMCs. The TCR sequence derives from a woman aged 40 to 50 in good health. Some clones in this sample may be carry-over from other donors' samples. The CDR3 region is CASSPTFELLNTEAFF. The CDR3 DNA sequence: TGTGCCAGCAGCCCCACTTTCGAGTTATTGAACACTGAAGCTTTCTTT. Full variable domain (rest looked up from reference TRBV28 and TRBJ1-1): DVKVTQSSRYLVKRTGEKVFLECVQDMDHENMFWYRQDPGLGLRLIYFSYDVKMKEKGDIPEGYSVSREKKERFSLILESASTNQTSMYLCASSPTFELLNTEAFFGQGTRLTVV.